One TCR beta chain is described in this entry. Its antigen is currently unknown. TCRdb re-derived calls from the reads in MiXCR, one entry per CDR3 protein. Here the sample spans roughly 230,000 distinct CDR3 sequences, 12% being singletons. The sample is drawn from a study of T cell repertoires in cytomegalovirus infection. Study-level findings and limits: CMV-specific TCR beta clonotypes restricted by HLA-C were the ones dominating the ex vivo response.

This TCR came from a human donor in good health (CMV status not recorded). Some clones in this sample may be carry-over from other donors' samples. Material for sequencing was PBMCs.

DNA for the CDR3: TGCAGCGTCGGGGGACAGGTCTACGAGCAGTACTTC. Amino acids: CSVGGQVYEQYF. This chain connects TRBV29-1 to TRBJ2-7, with 8 bases matching TRBD1. Germline V lookup: CDR1 SQVTM, CDR2 ANQGSEA. There are 12 residues in the CDR3. V dropped 6 bases and J dropped 3; count of bases not matched to a gene: 4.